This T cell receptor (beta chain) was captured in a study of T-cell reconstitution after alpha-beta-depleted transplantation in children. Overall study results and limits: A year had passed since transplant, and T-cell counts and diversity by then came mostly from newly produced T cells.

Trimming left V 4 bases short and J 6 bases short, with 19 bases between. Germline-derived CDR1 and CDR2 are SGHDT and YYEEEE. The length of the CDR3 is 15 residues. Library preparation (for TCRbeta) was performed with unique molecular identifiers. TCRdb re-analysed the PCR reads in MiXCR, keeping a single row per CDR3 protein. The repertoire holds around 270,000 distinct CDR3 sequences, with 9.5% to 13% as singletons. In this sample, this clonotype turned up many times. Its specificity is unknown. Specimen: PBMCs, collected before TCRalphabeta/CD19-depleted stem cell transplant. The chain employs TRBV5-6 and TRBJ1-2; the D gene is possibly TRBD1 (6 bases). The TCR originated in a boy under two years old with acute myeloid leukemia, due to receive a stem cell transplant. CDR3 DNA: TGTGCCAGCAGCCTCAGGCGGCAGGGGATTGATGGCTACACCTTC. Its protein product is CASSLRRQGIDGYTF.